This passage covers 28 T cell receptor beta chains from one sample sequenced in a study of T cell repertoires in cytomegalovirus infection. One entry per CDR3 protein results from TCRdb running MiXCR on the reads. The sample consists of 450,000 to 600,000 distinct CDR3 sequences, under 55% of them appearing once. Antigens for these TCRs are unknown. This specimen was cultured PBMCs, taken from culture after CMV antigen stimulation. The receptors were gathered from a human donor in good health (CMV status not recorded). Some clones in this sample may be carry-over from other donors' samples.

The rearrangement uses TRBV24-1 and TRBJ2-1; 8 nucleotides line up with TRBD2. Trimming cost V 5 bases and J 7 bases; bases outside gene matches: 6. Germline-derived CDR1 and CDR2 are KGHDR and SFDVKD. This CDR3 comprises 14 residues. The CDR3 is CATSGSGSGNEQFF. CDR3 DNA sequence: TGTGCCACCAGTGGAAGCGGGAGTGGGAATGAGCAGTTCTTC.

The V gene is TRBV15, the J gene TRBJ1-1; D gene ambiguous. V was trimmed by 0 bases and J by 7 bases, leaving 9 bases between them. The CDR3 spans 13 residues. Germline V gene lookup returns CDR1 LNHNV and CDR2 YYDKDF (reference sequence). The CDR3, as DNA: TGTGCCACCAGCAGAGATAGGCGAGGTGAAGCTTTCTTT. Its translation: CATSRDRRGEAFF.

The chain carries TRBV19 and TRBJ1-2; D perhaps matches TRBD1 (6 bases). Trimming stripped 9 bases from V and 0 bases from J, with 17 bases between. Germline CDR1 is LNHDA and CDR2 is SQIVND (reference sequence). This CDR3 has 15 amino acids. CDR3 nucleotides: TGTGCCAGCCGAAAGGGGGGACAAGCTAACTATGGCTACACCTTC. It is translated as CASRKGGQANYGYTF.

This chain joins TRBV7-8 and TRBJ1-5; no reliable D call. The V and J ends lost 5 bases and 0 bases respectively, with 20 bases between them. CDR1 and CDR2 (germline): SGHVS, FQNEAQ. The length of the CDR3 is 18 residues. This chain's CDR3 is CASSPRPLDLNSNQPQHF. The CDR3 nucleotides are TGTGCCAGCAGCCCCCGGCCACTCGACCTAAATAGCAATCAGCCCCAGCATTTT.

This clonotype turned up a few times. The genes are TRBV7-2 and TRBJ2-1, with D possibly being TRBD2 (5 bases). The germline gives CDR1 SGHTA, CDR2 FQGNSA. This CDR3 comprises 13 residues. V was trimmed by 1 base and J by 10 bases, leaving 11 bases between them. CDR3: CASSLVREREQFF. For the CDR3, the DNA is TGTGCCAGCAGCTTAGTCCGGGAACGGGAGCAGTTCTTC.

The CDR3 region has the DNA TGTGCCAGTGAGGGCTGGTCAGATACGCAGTATTTT. This translates into CASEGWSDTQYF. The chain joins TRBV12-3 or TRBV12-4 to TRBJ2-3; a possible D gene is TRBD2 (5 bases). There are 12 residues in the CDR3. V dropped 9 bases and J dropped 4 bases, with 11 bases sitting between them.

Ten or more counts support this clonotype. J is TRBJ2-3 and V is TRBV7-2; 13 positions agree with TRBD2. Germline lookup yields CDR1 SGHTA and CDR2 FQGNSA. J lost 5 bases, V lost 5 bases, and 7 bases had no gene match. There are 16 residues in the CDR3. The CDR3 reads CASSLGTSGAGDTQYF. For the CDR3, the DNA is TGTGCCAGCAGCCTCGGGACTAGCGGGGCTGGAGATACGCAGTATTTT.

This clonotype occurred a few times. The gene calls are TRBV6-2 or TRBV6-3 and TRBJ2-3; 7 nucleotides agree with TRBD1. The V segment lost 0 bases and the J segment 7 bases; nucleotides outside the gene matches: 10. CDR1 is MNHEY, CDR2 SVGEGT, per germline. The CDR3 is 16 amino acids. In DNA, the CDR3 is TGTGCCAGCAGTTACTCAACGACAGGGTATTTGAATACGCAGTATTTT. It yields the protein CASSYSTTGYLNTQYF.

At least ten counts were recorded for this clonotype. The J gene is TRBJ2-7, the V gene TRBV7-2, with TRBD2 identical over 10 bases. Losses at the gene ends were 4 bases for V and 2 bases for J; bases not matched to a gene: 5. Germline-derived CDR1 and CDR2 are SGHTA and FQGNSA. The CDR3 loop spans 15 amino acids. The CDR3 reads CASSSGLAPTYEQYF. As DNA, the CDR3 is TGTGCCAGCAGCTCGGGACTAGCGCCTACCTACGAGCAGTACTTC.

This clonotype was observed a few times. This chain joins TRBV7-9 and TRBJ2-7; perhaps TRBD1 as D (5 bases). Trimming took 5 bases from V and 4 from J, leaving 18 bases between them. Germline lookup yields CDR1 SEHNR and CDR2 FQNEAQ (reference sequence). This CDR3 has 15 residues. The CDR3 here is CASSPPGQGGYEQYF. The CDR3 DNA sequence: TGTGCCAGCAGCCCCCCAGGCCAGGGTGGGTACGAGCAGTACTTC. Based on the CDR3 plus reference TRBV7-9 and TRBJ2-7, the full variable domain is DTGVSQNPRHKITKRGQNVTFRCDPISEHNRLYWYRQTLGQGPEFLTYFQNEAQLEKSRLLSDRFSAERPKGSFSTLEIQRTEQGDSAMYLCASSPPGQGGYEQYFGPGTRLTVT.

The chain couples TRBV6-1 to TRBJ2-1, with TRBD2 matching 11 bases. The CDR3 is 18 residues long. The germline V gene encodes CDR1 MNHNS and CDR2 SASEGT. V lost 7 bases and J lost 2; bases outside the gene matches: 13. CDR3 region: CASNAASGGPSAYNEQFF. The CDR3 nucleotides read TGTGCCAGCAACGCGGCTAGCGGGGGGCCTTCCGCCTACAATGAGCAGTTCTTC.

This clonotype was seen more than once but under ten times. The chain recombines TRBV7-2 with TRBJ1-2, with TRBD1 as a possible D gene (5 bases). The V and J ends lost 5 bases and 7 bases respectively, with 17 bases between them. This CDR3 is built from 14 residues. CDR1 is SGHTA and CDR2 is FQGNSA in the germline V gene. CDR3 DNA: TGTGCCAGCAGCGGCCGGCCCGGCGGGGGTGGCTACACCTTC. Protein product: CASSGRPGGGGYTF.

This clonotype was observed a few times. The CDR3 is CASSSRTVPTEQYF. CDR3 nucleotide sequence: TGTGCCAGCAGCTCAAGGACAGTTCCCACCGAGCAGTACTTC. The chain is built from TRBV5-4 and TRBJ2-7; possibly TRBD1 for D (6 bases). V lost 3 bases and J 6 bases, leaving 16 bases between the germline ends. Germline assignment: CDR1 SGHNT and CDR2 YYREEE (reference sequence). The length of the CDR3 is 14 residues.

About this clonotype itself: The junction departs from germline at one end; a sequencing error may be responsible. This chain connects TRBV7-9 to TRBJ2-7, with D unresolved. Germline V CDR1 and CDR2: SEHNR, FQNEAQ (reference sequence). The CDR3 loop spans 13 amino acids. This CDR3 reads CTSSLNWLYEQYF. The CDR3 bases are TGTACCAGCAGCTTAAACTGGCTCTACGAGCAGTACTTC.

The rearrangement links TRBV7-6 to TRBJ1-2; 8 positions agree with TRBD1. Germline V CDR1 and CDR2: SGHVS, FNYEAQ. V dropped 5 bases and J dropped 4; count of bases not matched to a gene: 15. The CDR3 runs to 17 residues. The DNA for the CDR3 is TGTGCCAGCAGCACTATATCCGGGACAGGTGGCGGCTATGGCTACACCTTC. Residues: CASSTISGTGGGYGYTF.

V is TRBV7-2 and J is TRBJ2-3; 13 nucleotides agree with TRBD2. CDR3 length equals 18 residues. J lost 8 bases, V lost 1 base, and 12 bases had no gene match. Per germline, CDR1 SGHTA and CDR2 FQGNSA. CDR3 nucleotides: TGTGCCAGCAGCTTAGTGACTAGCGGGGGGCCCGGTCGCGGTACGCAGTATTTT. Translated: CASSLVTSGGPGRGTQYF.

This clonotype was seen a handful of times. CDR3 in DNA: TGTGCCAGCAGTCCCACCCAACTCGGCACCGGGGAGCTGTTTTTT. Translating it yields CASSPTQLGTGELFF. V and J are TRBV6-1 and TRBJ2-2; D remains unclear. The CDR3 loop spans 15 amino acids. V lost 5 bases to trimming and J lost 4 bases, with 14 bases between them. Germline CDR1 and CDR2: MNHNS and SASEGT.

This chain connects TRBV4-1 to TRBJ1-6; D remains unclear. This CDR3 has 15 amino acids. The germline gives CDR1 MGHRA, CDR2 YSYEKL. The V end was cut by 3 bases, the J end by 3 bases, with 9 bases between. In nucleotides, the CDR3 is TGCGCCAGCAGCCAGGCTGGGGTCTATAATTCACCCCTCCACTTT. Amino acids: CASSQAGVYNSPLHF.

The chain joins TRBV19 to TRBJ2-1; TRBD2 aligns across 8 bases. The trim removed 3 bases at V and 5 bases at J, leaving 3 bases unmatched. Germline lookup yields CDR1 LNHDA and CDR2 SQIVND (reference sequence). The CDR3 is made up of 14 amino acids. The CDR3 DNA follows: TGTGCCAGTAGTATCACGGGAGGGGACAATGAGCAGTTCTTC. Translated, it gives CASSITGGDNEQFF. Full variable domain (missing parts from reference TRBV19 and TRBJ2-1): DGGITQSPKYLFRKEGQNVTLSCEQNLNHDAMYWYRQDPGQGLRLIYYSQIVNDFQKGDIAEGYSVSREKKESFPLTVTSAQKNPTAFYLCASSITGGDNEQFFGPGTRLTVL.

The CDR3 DNA is TGTGCCAGTACAATGACGGGACAACTCTACAATGAGCAGTTCTTC. Its protein is CASTMTGQLYNEQFF. V usage is TRBV19 and J usage is TRBJ2-1, with a tentative D call TRBD1 (6 bases). V was clipped by 7 bases and J by 3 bases, with 16 bases between them. This CDR3 has 15 residues. The germline CDR1 and CDR2 sequences are LNHDA and SQIVND (reference sequence).

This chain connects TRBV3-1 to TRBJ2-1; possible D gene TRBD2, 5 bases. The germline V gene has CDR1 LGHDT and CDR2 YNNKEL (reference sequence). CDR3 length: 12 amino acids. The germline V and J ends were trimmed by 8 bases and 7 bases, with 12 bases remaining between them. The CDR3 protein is CASRRTGNEQFF. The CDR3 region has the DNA TGTGCCAGCCGAAGGACGGGGAATGAGCAGTTCTTC.

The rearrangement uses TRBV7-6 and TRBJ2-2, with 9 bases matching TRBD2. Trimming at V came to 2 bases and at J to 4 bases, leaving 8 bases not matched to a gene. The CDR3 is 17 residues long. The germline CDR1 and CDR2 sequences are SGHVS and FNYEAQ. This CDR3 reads CASSLNVGGRATGELFF. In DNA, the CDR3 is TGTGCCAGCAGCTTAAACGTAGGCGGGAGGGCCACCGGGGAGCTGTTTTTT.

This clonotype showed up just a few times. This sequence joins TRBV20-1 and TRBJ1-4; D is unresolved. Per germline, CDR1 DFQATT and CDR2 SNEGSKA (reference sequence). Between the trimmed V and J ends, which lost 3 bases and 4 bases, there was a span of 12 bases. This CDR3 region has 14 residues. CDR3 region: CSASGRLGNEKLFF. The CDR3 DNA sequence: TGCAGTGCTAGTGGACGATTGGGTAATGAAAAACTGTTTTTT.

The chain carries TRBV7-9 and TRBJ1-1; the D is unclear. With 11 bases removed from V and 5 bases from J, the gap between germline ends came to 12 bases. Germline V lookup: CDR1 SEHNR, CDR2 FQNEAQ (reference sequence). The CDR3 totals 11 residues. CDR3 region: CAWTAGTEAFF. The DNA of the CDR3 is TGTGCCTGGACGGCCGGGACTGAAGCTTTCTTT.

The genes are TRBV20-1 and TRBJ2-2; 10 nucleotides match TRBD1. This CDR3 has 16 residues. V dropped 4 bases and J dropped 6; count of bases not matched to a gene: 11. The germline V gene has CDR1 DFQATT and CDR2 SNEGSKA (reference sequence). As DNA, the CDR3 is TGCAGTGCTACCTCCACCGGGACAGGGGATGCCGGGGAGCTGTTTTTT. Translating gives CSATSTGTGDAGELFF.

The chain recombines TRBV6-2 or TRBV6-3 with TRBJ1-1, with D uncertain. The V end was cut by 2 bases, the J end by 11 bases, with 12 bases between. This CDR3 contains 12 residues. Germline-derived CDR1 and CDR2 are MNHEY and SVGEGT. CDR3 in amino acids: CASSYPVGGAFF. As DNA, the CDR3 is TGTGCCAGCAGTTACCCCGTCGGAGGTGCTTTCTTT.

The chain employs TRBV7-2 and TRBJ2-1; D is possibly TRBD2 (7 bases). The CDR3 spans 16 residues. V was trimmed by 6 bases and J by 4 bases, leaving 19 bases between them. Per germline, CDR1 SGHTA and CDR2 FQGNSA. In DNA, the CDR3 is TGTGCCAGCAGACTTGCGGGGGCGGGGACTTACAATGAGCAGTTCTTC. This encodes CASRLAGAGTYNEQFF.

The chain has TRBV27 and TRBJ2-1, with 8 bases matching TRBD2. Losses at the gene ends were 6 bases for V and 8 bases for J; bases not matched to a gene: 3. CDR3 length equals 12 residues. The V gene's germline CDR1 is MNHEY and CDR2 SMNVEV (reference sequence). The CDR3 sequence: CASSGGGYEQFF. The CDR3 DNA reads TGTGCCAGCAGCGGGGGGGGATATGAGCAGTTCTTC.